The T cell receptor beta chain described here comes from a study of cytomegalovirus exposure and HLA in healthy donors. In the PCR, 60 Vbeta and 13 Jbeta primers were used. In the original workflow: Later, an analysis found 80 million or so unique TCR beta chains, and 10 million to 11 million of these were shared. Here immunoSEQ multiplex PCR was the method, and the copy in TCRdb shows in-frame clones only, minus some. The V and J calls and clone size come from that table; D and trimming were worked out from the DNA. The table lists 130,000 or so clones, around 84% of them singletons. The V end lost 0 bases, the J end lost 6 bases, and 18 bases lay between the germline ends. The CDR3 contains 17 residues. The germline V gene encodes CDR1 LNHNV and CDR2 YYDKDF (reference sequence).

The TCR originated in a man aged 18 to 29 in good health and CMV-seronegative. The chain is built from TRBV15 and TRBJ2-4; D perhaps matches TRBD1 (5 bases). The source material was PBMCs. The CDR3 DNA reads as TGTGCCACCAGCAGAGATCGGCAGGGAATTCCCACAAACATTCAGTACTTC. Translated: CATSRDRQGIPTNIQYF.